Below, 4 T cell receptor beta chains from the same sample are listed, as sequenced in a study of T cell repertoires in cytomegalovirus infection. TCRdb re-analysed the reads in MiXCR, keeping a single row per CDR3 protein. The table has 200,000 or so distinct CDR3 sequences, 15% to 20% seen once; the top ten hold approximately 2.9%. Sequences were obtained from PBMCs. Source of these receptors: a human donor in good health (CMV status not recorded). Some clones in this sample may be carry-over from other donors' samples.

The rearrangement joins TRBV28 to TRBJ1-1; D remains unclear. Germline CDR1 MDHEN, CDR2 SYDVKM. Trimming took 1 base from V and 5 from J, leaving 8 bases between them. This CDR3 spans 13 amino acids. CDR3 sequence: CASSLFGRTEAFF. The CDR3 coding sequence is TGTGCCAGCAGTTTATTTGGGCGAACTGAAGCTTTCTTT.

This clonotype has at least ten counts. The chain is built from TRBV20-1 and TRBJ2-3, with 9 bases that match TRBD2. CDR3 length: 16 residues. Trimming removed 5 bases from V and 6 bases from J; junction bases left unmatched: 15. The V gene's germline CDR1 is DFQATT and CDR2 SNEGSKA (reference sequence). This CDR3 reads CSASDLAGLVADTQYF. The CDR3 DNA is TGCAGTGCTTCTGACCTAGCGGGATTGGTGGCCGATACGCAGTATTTT.

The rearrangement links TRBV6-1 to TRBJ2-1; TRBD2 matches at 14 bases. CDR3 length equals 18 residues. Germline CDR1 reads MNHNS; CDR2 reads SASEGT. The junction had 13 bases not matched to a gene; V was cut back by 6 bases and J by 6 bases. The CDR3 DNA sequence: TGTGCCAGCAGCTCAAGACTAGCGGGAGGGAGCATCGGCAATGAGCAGTTCTTC. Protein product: CASSSRLAGGSIGNEQFF.

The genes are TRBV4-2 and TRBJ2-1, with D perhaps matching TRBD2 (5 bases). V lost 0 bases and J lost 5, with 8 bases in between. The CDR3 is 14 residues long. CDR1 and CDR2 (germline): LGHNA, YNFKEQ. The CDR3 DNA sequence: TGTGCCAGCAGCCAAGAAAGAGGGAACAATGAGCAGTTCTTC. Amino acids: CASSQERGNNEQFF.